This TCR beta chain was captured by sequencing in a study of response to subunit inactivated influenza vaccine. TCRdb recomputed calls from the RT-PCR reads with MiXCR, one row per CDR3 protein. The table lists 600,000 to 700,000 distinct CDR3 sequences, approximately 14% of them singletons. The CDR3 covers 15 residues. Trimming removed 2 bases from V and 1 base from J, with 12 bases in between. Germline CDR1 and CDR2: MNHEY and SMNVEV (reference sequence). The clonotype was recovered from a man between 45 and 60 years old who received an inactivated influenza vaccine. The sample here was PBMCs from blood, taken less than 15 days before vaccination. The chain is built from TRBV27 and TRBJ2-7; D may be TRBD1 or TRBD2 (5 bases each). The CDR3 DNA reads as TGTGCCAGCAGTTTAGAGGGGTTAGAGTCCTACGAGCAGTACTTC. It is translated as CASSLEGLESYEQYF.